This T cell receptor beta chain was observed in a study of blood T cell repertoires in COVID-19. In the study overall: Acute and convalescent COVID-19 specimens originated in the United States, Italy and Spain.

V lost 5 bases to trimming and J lost 4 bases; unmatched junction nucleotides: 5. This CDR3 region has 15 residues. Germline V gene data show CDR1 as SGHTA and CDR2 as FQGNSA. Using immunoSEQ multiplex PCR, the repertoire was profiled, and TCRdb retains in-frame clones only, with some absent. The sample yields approximately 100,000 clones, approximately 81% seen once. The gene calls are TRBV7-2 and TRBJ2-3; 11 bases map to TRBD1. The sample comprised peripheral blood. The TCR sequence derives from a woman aged 65 to 85 with active or convalescent COVID-19. The CDR3 region is CASSLRGQGADTQYF. The CDR3 nucleotides are TGTGCCAGCAGCCTTAGGGGACAGGGGGCAGATACGCAGTATTTT. Looking up the rest from reference TRBV7-2 and TRBJ2-3 gives the full variable domain: GAGVSQSPSNKVTEKGKDVELRCDPISGHTALYWYRQSLGQGLEFLIYFQGNSAPDKSGLPSDRFSAERTGGSVSTLTIQRTQQEDSAVYLCASSLRGQGADTQYFGPGTRLTVL.